This T cell receptor (beta chain) was found in a study of T cell repertoires in cytomegalovirus infection. TCRdb fed the reads into MiXCR, producing one record per CDR3 protein. Of roughly 860,000 distinct CDR3 sequences in the sample, 32% were seen once. This clonotype showed up just a few times. What it recognizes is unknown. Looked up from germline, CDR1 is SGHVS and CDR2 is FNYEAQ. V lost 5 bases and J lost 1, with 9 bases in between. The CDR3 has 13 amino acids. The receptor was isolated from a human donor in good health (CMV status not recorded). Some clones in this sample may be carry-over from other donors' samples. The sample here was cultured CD8+ T cells from PBMCs, taken from culture after CMV antigen stimulation. This chain connects TRBV7-6 to TRBJ2-7; D gene unclear. Written as DNA, the CDR3 is TGTGCCAGCAGCCACCCATCTTCCTACGAGCAGTACGTC. Its protein is CASSHPSSYEQYV.